This TCR beta chain is drawn from a study of shared clonotypes between healthy human individuals. This clone was detected a few times. Its antigen is still unknown. Broader study findings: Sorted-subset sequencing, rarefaction showed, was incomplete despite large depth.

Germline CDR1 and CDR2: MNHNY and SVGAGI (reference sequence). The CDR3 extends over 13 amino acids. Trimming pared 5 bases from V and 4 bases from J, leaving 10 bases between. Clones were read by immunoSEQ multiplex PCR, and TCRdb kept only the in-frame ones, dropping some. The data hold around 700,000 clones, with approximately 73% observed a single time. Sequenced input: memory CD4+ T cells sorted from blood. Subset noted: CD45RA-negative fraction. The TCR originated in a woman under 40 in good health. The chain links TRBV6-6 to TRBJ2-3; D is perhaps TRBD2 (6 bases). The CDR3 region is CASSQRLADTQYF. As DNA, the CDR3 is TGTGCCAGCAGTCAACGACTAGCAGATACGCAGTATTTT.